The 17 T cell receptor beta chains below come from one sample, sequenced in a study of T cell responses to AZD1222 COVID-19 vaccine. The assay was immunoSEQ multiplex PCR, and TCRdb's table has in-frame clones only and misses some. Found here are around 160,000 clones, about 92% of them singletons; the top ten hold about 2.1%. This sample comprised peripheral blood, obtained on day 0 of AZD1222 vaccination. The receptors stem from an adult in good health.

This chain connects TRBV19 to TRBJ2-6; no clear D. This CDR3 contains 15 residues. The germline V gene encodes CDR1 LNHDA and CDR2 SQIVND (reference sequence). V shed 3 bases and J shed 1 base, with 7 bases lying between them. The CDR3 DNA reads TGTGCCAGTAGTATCCGGCAATCTGGGGCCAACGTCCTGACTTTC. This sequence encodes CASSIRQSGANVLTF.

The rearrangement links TRBV4-1 to TRBJ2-7, with D hard to call. The CDR3 loop spans 13 amino acids. V was shortened by 2 bases and J by 3 bases, with 8 bases between the two germline ends. Germline V gene sequence: CDR1 MGHRA, CDR2 YSYEKL. CDR3 coding DNA: TGCGCCAGCAGCCAACAGGTGGGCTACGAGCAGTACTTC. Translated, it gives CASSQQVGYEQYF.

In its sample, this clone was seen once. This sequence joins TRBV6-6 and TRBJ2-6; perhaps D is TRBD1 or TRBD2 (6 bases each). The CDR3 consists of 17 residues. CDR1 and CDR2 (germline): MNHNY, SVGAGI (reference sequence). Between the trimmed V and J ends, which lost 5 bases and 0 bases, there was a span of 14 bases. The CDR3: CASSHRDFLSGANVLTF. The CDR3 DNA follows: TGTGCCAGCAGTCACAGGGACTTTCTCTCTGGGGCCAACGTCCTGACTTTC.

This clone occurred a few times. The V call is TRBV18, the J call TRBJ2-1; 10 bases fit TRBD2. Germline V gives CDR1 KGHSH, CDR2 LQKENI. CDR3 length: 13 amino acids. With V trimmed by 3 bases and J by 10 bases, 3 bases remained unmatched. In DNA, the CDR3 is TGTGCCAGCTCACCTCTAGCGGGAGTGGAGCAGTTCTTC. It specifies CASSPLAGVEQFF.

This chain uses TRBV6-8 with TRBJ1-6, with TRBD1 matching over 7 bases. V was pared by 5 bases and J by 7 bases, with 11 bases of the junction left unmatched. Germline V lookup: CDR1 MNHGY, CDR2 SAAAGT. The CDR3 is 16 amino acids. CDR3 nucleotides: TGTGCCAGCAGTCCGACTTCCGGGACAGAGAATTCACCCCTCCACTTT. Translating it yields CASSPTSGTENSPLHF.

As DNA, the CDR3 is TGTGCCAGCAGCACCGGGACAGCCAAGGGGGCCCCACTCTCTGGAAACACCATATATTTT. Translation: CASSTGTAKGAPLSGNTIYF. This chain joins TRBV21-1 and TRBJ1-3; the table's D call, TRBD1, has no DNA check behind it. TRBV21-1 is recorded as a pseudogene. The CDR3 has 20 amino acids.

V and J are TRBV7-8 and TRBJ1-5, with TRBD1 matching over 8 bases. J gave up 6 bases and V 1 base, and 5 bases lay outside the gene matches. CDR3 length: 15 amino acids. CDR1 and CDR2 (germline): SGHVS, FQNEAQ. As DNA, the CDR3 is TGTGCCAGCAGCTTAGTCCCGACAGGGGTTCAGCCCCAGCATTTT. It yields the protein CASSLVPTGVQPQHF. Combining the CDR3 with reference TRBV7-8 and TRBJ1-5 gives the whole variable domain GAGVSQSPRYKVAKRGQDVALRCDPISGHVSLFWYQQALGQGPEFLTYFQNEAQLDKSGLPSDRFFAERPEGSVSTLKIQRTQQEDSAVYLCASSLVPTGVQPQHFGDGTRLSIL.

The chain has TRBV19 and TRBJ2-2; weak D call: TRBD1 (6 bases). V lost 0 bases and J lost 5, with 22 bases in between. This CDR3 region has 19 residues. Germline-derived CDR1 and CDR2 are LNHDA and SQIVND (reference sequence). DNA for the CDR3: TGTGCCAGTAGTATAGATCGGGATGTTGGGGGCCCTATTACCGGGGAGCTGTTTTTT. This gives the protein CASSIDRDVGGPITGELFF.

This chain links TRBV29-1 with TRBJ2-4, with D uncertain. CDR1 is SQVTM, CDR2 ANQGSEA, per germline. V was pared by 3 bases and J by 8 bases, with 5 bases between. CDR3 length equals 10 residues. The DNA of the CDR3 is TGCAGCGTTGATGCGGACATTCAGTACTTC. Translated, it gives CSVDADIQYF. Variable domain in full (rest from reference TRBV29-1 and TRBJ2-4): SAVISQKPSRDICQRGTSLTIQCQVDSQVTMMFWYRQQPGQSLTLIATANQGSEATYESGFVIDKFPISRPNLTFSTLTVSNMSPEDSSIYLCSVDADIQYFGAGTRLSVL.

The gene calls are TRBV7-8 and TRBJ2-2, with D possibly being TRBD1 (6 bases). V was shortened by 2 bases and J by 4 bases, with 8 bases between the two germline ends. Germline V gene lookup returns CDR1 SGHVS and CDR2 FQNEAQ. The CDR3 has 14 residues. In DNA form, the CDR3 reads TGTGCCAGCAGCTTACTGGGGGCCACCGGGGAGCTGTTTTTT. Protein: CASSLLGATGELFF.

V is TRBV11-2 and J is TRBJ1-1; D remains unclear. V lost 1 base and J lost 5, with 11 bases in between. The CDR3 is 14 residues long. Germline V CDR1 and CDR2: SGHAT, FQNNGV. Here the CDR3 reads CASSLAGVGTEAFF. The CDR3 nucleotides are TGTGCCAGCAGCTTAGCCGGGGTAGGAACTGAAGCTTTCTTT.

The chain employs TRBV5-4 and TRBJ2-1; TRBD2 matches 9 bases. Trimming cost V 0 bases and J 3 bases; bases outside gene matches: 1. There are 15 residues in the CDR3. CDR1 and CDR2 (germline): SGHNT, YYREEE (reference sequence). Here the CDR3 reads CASSLGGRGYNEQFF. In DNA, the CDR3 is TGTGCCAGCAGCTTGGGCGGGAGGGGCTACAATGAGCAGTTCTTC.

The chain recombines TRBV19 with TRBJ1-5; a possible D gene is TRBD1 (5 bases). Germline V lookup: CDR1 LNHDA, CDR2 SQIVND (reference sequence). V was pared by 6 bases and J by 3 bases, with 15 bases between. This CDR3 region has 15 residues. Written as DNA, the CDR3 is TGTGCCAGTAGAGGGGCAGAGAGCAACAATCAGCCCCAGCATTTT. Translated, it gives CASRGAESNNQPQHF.

The chain joins TRBV7-3 to TRBJ2-1; D gene uncertain. Germline-derived CDR1 and CDR2 are SGHTA and FQGTGA. V was shortened by 5 bases and J by 4 bases, with 18 bases between the two germline ends. This CDR3 has 16 amino acids. Here the CDR3 reads CASSPRGRSEYNEQFF. DNA of the CDR3: TGTGCCAGCAGCCCCCGTGGCAGGAGCGAATACAATGAGCAGTTCTTC.

The V call is TRBV6-5, the J call TRBJ1-4; 8 nucleotides align to TRBD1. This CDR3 has 12 amino acids. Trimming at V came to 6 bases and at J to 9 bases, leaving 3 bases not matched to a gene. CDR1 and CDR2 (germline): MNHEY, SVGAGI. CDR3: CASSRTGQKLFF. CDR3 nucleotides: TGTGCCAGCAGCCGGACAGGGCAAAAACTGTTTTTT.

The chain carries TRBV7-9 and TRBJ1-1; no clear D. Trimming shortened V by 0 bases and J by 2 bases, and 7 bases separated the two germline ends. The CDR3 is 14 residues long. The germline V gene encodes CDR1 SEHNR and CDR2 FQNEAQ (reference sequence). CDR3 in DNA: TGTGCCAGCAGCTTAGCGCTATTCAACACTGAAGCTTTCTTT. Translated: CASSLALFNTEAFF.

This clone was seen just once. This sequence joins TRBV7-2 and TRBJ2-7, with D perhaps being TRBD1 or TRBD2 (5 bases each). V lost 1 base, J lost 3 bases, and 13 bases lay in between. The V gene's germline CDR1 is SGHTA and CDR2 FQGNSA. The CDR3 is made up of 15 amino acids. The CDR3: CASSLGRGKLYEQYF. CDR3 bases: TGTGCCAGCAGCTTAGGTCGGGGCAAGCTCTACGAGCAGTACTTC.